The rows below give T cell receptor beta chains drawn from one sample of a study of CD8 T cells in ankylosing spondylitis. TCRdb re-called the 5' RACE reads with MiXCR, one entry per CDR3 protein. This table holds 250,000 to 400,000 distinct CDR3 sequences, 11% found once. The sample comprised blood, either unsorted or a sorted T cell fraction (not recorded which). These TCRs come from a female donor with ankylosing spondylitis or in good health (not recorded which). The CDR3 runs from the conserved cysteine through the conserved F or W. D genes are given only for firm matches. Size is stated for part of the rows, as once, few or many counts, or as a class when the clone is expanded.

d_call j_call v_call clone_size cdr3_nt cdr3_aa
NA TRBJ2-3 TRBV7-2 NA TGTGCCAGCAGCCCGCGACGACGCACAGATACGCAGTATTTT CASSPRRRTDTQYF
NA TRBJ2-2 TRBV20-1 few TGCGGATTCAGGGGGGGATATTCGGACACCGGGGAGCTGTTTTTT CGFRGGYSDTGELFF
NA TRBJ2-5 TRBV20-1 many TGCAGTGCTAGACCCGGAGGAGAGACCCAGTACTTC CSARPGGETQYF
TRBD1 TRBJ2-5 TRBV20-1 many TGCAGTGCTAGCGTAATAGGACAGGGCGAAGAGACCCAGTACTTC CSASVIGQGEETQYF
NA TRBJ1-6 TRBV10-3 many TGTGCCATCAGCCCGGACGGACCTATTAATTCACCCCTCCACTTT CAISPDGPINSPLHF
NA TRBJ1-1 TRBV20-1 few TGCAGTGCTAGAGGGGGCAGCACGAACACTGAAGCTTTCTTT CSARGGSTNTEAFF
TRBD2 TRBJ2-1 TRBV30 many TGTGCCTGGAGTAAACCCCGGGGGGTGAATGAGCAGTTCTTC CAWSKPRGVNEQFF
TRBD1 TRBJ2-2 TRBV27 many TGTGCCAGCAGTGGAACAGGGGTGGCGAACACCGGGGAGCTGTTTTTT CASSGTGVANTGELFF
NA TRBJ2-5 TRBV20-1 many TGCAGTGCTAGATCGGGACTCCTGACTCGGGAGACCCAGTACTTC CSARSGLLTRETQYF
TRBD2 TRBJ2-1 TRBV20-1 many TGCAGTGCTAGGACTAGCGGGAGTTACTATGAGCAGTTCTTC CSARTSGSYYEQFF
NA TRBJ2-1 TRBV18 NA TGTGCCAGCTCCCTTTGGGTCCCCCCTAACAATGAGCAGTTCTTC CASSLWVPPNNEQFF
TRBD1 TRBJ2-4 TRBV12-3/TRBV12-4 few TGTGCCAGCAGTCTTACATCAGGGGGAGCCAAAAACATTCAGTACTTC CASSLTSGGAKNIQYF
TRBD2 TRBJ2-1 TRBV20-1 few TGCAGTGCTAGAGATAGCGGGAGAGTAAATGAGCAGTTCTTC CSARDSGRVNEQFF
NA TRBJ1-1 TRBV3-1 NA TGTGCCAGCAGCTTAGGGGGTACTGAAGATTTCTTT CASSLGGTEDFF
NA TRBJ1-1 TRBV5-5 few TGTGCCAGCAGCTTACGACGGTGGGGGACTGAAGCTTTCTTT CASSLRRWGTEAFF
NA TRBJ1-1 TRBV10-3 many TGTGCCATCAGTCAGAACCCGAACACTGAAGCTTTCTTT CAISQNPNTEAFF
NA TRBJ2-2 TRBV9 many TGTGCCAGCAGCGTAGGGGACACCGGGGAGCTGTTTTTT CASSVGDTGELFF
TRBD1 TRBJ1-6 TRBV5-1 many TGCGCCAGCAGCCTGGCGACAGGGAGCGGCTCACCCCTCCACTTT CASSLATGSGSPLHF
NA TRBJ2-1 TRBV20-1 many TGCAGTGCTAGGGTCGAAGGGAGCTCCTACAATGAGCAGTTCTTC CSARVEGSSYNEQFF
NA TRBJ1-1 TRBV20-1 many TGCAGTGCTAGCCCCCCGACGGGGCGTTTTAGTGAAGCTTTCTTT CSASPPTGRFSEAFF
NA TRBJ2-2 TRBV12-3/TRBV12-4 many TGTGCCAGCAGTTTAGGCCTCCCCGGCACCGGGGAGCTGTTTTTT CASSLGLPGTGELFF
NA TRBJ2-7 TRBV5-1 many TGCGCCAGCAGCTTGGACCCTGGAGCTCCCTACGAGCAGTACTTC CASSLDPGAPYEQYF
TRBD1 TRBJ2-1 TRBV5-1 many TGCGCCAGCAGCTTGGACCAGGGGGCGTTCAATGAGCAGTTCTTC CASSLDQGAFNEQFF
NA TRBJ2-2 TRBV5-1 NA TGCGCCAGCAGCCCGACAGCATCCACCGGGGAGCTGTTTTTT CASSPTASTGELFF
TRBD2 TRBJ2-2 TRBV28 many TGTGCCAGCAAAAGCGGGGTGAACACCGGGGAGCTGTTTTTT CASKSGVNTGELFF
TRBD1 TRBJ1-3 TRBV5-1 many TGCGCCAGCAGCCCAACCCCCGGGACAGGGGCCTCTGGAAACACCATATATTTT CASSPTPGTGASGNTIYF
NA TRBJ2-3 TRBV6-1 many TGTGCCAGCAAAAGACTGCTCGGCACAGATACGCAGTATTTT CASKRLLGTDTQYF
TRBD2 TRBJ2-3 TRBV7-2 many TGTGCCAGCAGCTCGGATGGACTAGCGGGATTATCAGATACGCAGTATTTT CASSSDGLAGLSDTQYF
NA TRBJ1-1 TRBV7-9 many TGTGCCAGCAGCTTAGAGCCTGGGGTTGGAGCTTTCTTT CASSLEPGVGAFF
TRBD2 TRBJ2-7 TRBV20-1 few TGCAGTGCTAGGGGGAGGGAATTAGGAGAGCAGTACTTC CSARGRELGEQYF
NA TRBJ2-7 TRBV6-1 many TGTGCCAGCAGACCCCTTGGTGCCTACGAGCAGTACTTC CASRPLGAYEQYF
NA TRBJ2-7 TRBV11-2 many TGTGCCAGCAGCTTAGAAGAGCGGCTCTACGAGCAGTACTTC CASSLEERLYEQYF
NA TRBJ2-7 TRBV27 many TGTGCCAGCAGTTTATCCCCCGGAGGACGGATGCTGGTATCCTCCTACGAGCAGTACTTC CASSLSPGGRMLVSSYEQYF
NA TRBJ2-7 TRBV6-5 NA TGTGCCAGCAGTTACGCAGAAGCCTACGAGCAGTACTTC CASSYAEAYEQYF
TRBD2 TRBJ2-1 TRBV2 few TGTGCCAGCAGTGTTGTCCTAGCGGGAGTCAATGAGCAGTTCTTC CASSVVLAGVNEQFF
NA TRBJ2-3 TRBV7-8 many TGTGCCAGCAGCCCGGGTGGGGGAAGAGGAACAGATACGCAGTATTTT CASSPGGGRGTDTQYF
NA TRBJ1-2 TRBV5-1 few TGCGCCAGCAGGGACCCAGGGACGGCTTATGGCTACACCTTC CASRDPGTAYGYTF
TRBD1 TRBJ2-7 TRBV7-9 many TGTGCCAGCAGCTTAGGAGGACAGGGGCTCTACGAGCAGTACTTC CASSLGGQGLYEQYF
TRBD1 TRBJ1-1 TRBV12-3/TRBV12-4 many TGTGCCAGCAATGACCCGGGACAGGGTCAGAGGAACACTGAAGCTTTCTTT CASNDPGQGQRNTEAFF
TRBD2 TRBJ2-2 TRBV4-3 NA TGCGCCAGCAGCCATGGGAGGACTAGCGCCCCCGGGGAGCTGTTTTTT CASSHGRTSAPGELFF
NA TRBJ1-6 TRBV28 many TGTGCTTCACTCGGGGCAGGGAAGTATTCACCCCTCCACTTT CASLGAGKYSPLHF
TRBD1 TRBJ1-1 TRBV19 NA TGTGCCAGTAGGGAGGGACAGGGGAACACTGAAGCTTTCTTT CASREGQGNTEAFF
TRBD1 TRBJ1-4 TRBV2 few TGTGCCAGCAGGCCGACAGGGACAGTAGGTGAAAAACTGTTTTTT CASRPTGTVGEKLFF
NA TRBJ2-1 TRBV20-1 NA TGCAGTGCTATCAAGCAGGCTATAGCCTACAATGAGCAGTTCTTC CSAIKQAIAYNEQFF
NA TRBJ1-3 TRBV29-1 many TGCAGCGTTTTCTCCCCCGGGAGAGACCCAAACACCATATATTTT CSVFSPGRDPNTIYF
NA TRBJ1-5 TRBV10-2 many TGCGCCAGCAGTGAGTCGGTTCAGCCCCAGCATTTT CASSESVQPQHF
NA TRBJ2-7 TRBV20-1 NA TGCTGTGCTAGAGAGGGTAGCGGTACCCTAAGCTCCTACGAGCAGTACTTC CCAREGSGTLSSYEQYF
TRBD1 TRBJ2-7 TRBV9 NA TGTGCCAGCAGCGTAGAAGGGACAGGGGGCTACGAGCAGTACTTC CASSVEGTGGYEQYF
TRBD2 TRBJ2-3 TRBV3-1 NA TGTGCCACCTCCCTTCAGCGGGGGGTGAGCGCAGATACGCAGTATTTT CATSLQRGVSADTQYF
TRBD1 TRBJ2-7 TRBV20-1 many TGCAGTGCCAGACGACAGGGGAACAGGAAAGACGAGCAGTACTTC CSARRQGNRKDEQYF
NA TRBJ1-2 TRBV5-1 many TGCGCCAGCAGCTTGCAAGGGGACTCTAACTATGGCTACACCTTC CASSLQGDSNYGYTF
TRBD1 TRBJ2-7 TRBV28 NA TGTGCCAGCAGTTTGGACAGGAAGCAGTACTTC CASSLDRKQYF
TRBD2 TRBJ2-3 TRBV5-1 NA TGCGCCAGCAGCTCGCTAACTAGCGGGAGGGAGGATACGCAGTATTTT CASSSLTSGREDTQYF